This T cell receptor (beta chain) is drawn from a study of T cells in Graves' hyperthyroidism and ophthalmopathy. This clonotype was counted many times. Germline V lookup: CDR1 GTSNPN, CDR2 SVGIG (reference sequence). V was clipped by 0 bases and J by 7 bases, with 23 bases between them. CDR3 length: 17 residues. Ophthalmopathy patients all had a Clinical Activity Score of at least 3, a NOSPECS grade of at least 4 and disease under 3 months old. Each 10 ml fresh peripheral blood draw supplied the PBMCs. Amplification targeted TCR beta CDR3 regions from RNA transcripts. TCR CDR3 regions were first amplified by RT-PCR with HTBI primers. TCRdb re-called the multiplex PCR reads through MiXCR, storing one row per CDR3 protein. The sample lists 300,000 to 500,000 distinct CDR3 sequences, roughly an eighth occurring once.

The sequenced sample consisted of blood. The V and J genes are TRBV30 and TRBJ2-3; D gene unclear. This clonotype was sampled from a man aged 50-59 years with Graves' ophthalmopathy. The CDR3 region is CAWSVVSSIRLAYTQYF. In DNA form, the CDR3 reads TGTGCCTGGAGTGTTGTTAGTAGCATTAGGTTAGCCTATACGCAGTATTTT.